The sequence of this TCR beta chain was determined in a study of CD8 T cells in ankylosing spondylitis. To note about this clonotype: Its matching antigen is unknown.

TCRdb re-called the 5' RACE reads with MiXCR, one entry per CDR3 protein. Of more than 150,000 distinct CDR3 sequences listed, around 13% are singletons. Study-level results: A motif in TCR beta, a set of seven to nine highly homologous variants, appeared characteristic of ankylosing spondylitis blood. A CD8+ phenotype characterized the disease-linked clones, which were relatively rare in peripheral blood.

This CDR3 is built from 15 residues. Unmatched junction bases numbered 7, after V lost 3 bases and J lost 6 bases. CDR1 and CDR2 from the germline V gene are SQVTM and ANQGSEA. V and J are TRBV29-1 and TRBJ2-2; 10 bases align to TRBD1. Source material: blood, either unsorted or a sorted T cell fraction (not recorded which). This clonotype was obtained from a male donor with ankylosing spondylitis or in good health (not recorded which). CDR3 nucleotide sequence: TGCAGCGTTGATAGTGACAGGGGGCCTGCCGGGGAGCTGTTTTTT. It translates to CSVDSDRGPAGELFF.